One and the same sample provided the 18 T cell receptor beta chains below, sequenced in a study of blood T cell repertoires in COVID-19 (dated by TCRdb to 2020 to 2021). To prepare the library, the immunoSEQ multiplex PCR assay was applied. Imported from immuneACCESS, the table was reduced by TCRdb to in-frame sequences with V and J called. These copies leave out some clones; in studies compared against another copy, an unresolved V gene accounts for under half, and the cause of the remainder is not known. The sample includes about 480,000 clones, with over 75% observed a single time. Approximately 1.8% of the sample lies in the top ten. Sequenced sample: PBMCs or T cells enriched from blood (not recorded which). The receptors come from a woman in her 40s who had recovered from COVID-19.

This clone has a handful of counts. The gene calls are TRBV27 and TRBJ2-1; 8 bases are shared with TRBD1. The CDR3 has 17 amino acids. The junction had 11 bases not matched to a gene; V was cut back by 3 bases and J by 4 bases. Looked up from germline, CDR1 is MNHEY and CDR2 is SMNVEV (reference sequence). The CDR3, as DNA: TGTGCCAGCAGTTTTATAGCGTTGGGACAGGAATACAATGAGCAGTTCTTC. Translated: CASSFIALGQEYNEQFF.

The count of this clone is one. As DNA, the CDR3 is TGTGCCAGCAGTGTGGGACAGGCCCTGGTCACTGAAGCTTTCTTT. The encoded protein is CASSVGQALVTEAFF. The chain couples TRBV2 to TRBJ1-1; 8 bases agree with TRBD1. The CDR3 length is 15 residues. Trimming removed 4 bases from V and 4 bases from J; junction bases left unmatched: 8. Looked up from germline, CDR1 is SNHLY and CDR2 is FYNNEI.

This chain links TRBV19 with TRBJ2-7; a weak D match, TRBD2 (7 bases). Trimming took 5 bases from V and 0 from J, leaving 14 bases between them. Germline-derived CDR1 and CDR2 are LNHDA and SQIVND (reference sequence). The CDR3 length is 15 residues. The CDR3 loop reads CASSSAGASSYEQYF. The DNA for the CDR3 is TGTGCCAGTAGTTCGGCGGGGGCAAGCTCCTACGAGCAGTACTTC.

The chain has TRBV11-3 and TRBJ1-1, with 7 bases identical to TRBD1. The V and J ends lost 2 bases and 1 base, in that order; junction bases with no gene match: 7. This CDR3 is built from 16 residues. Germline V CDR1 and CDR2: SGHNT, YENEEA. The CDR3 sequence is CASSLRQGGGNTEAFF. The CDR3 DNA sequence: TGTGCCAGCAGCTTAAGACAGGGTGGGGGGAACACTGAAGCTTTCTTT. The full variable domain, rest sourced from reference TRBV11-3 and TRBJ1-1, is EAGVVQSPRYKIIEKKQPVAFWCNPISGHNTLYWYLQNLGQGPELLIRYENEEAVDDSQLPKDRFSAERLKGVDSTLKIQPAELGDSAVYLCASSLRQGGGNTEAFFGQGTRLTVV.

The CDR3 reads CASSSYRDSYEQYF. The CDR3 nucleotides are TGTGCCAGCAGCTCATACAGGGATTCGTACGAGCAGTACTTC. The chain carries TRBV5-6 and TRBJ2-7; D is possibly TRBD1 (6 bases). Trimming took 3 bases from V and 4 from J, leaving 14 bases between them. The CDR3 is 14 residues long. Looked up from germline, CDR1 is SGHDT and CDR2 is YYEEEE.

The CDR3 is CASSVARAGGLRYNEQFF. The CDR3 DNA sequence: TGTGCCAGCAGCGTAGCGCGAGCGGGAGGACTAAGGTACAATGAGCAGTTCTTC. The chain couples TRBV9 to TRBJ2-1, with 9 bases identical to TRBD2. V lost 0 bases to trimming and J lost 4 bases; unmatched junction nucleotides: 11. The germline CDR1 and CDR2 sequences are SGDLS and YYNGEE. This CDR3 has 18 residues.

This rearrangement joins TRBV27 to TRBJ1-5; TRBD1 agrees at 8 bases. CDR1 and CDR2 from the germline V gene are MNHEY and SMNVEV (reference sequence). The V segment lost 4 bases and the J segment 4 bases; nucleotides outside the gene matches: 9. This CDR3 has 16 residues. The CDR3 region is CASSSRTGSGNQPQHF. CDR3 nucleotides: TGTGCCAGCAGTTCCCGGACAGGGTCAGGGAATCAGCCCCAGCATTTT.

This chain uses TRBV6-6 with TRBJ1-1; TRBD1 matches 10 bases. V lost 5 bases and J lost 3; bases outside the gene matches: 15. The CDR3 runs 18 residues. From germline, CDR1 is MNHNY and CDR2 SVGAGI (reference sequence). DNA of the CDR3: TGTGCCAGCAGTCTCGGTCGGACAGGGGGATTTGGGGACACTGAAGCTTTCTTT. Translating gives CASSLGRTGGFGDTEAFF.

CDR3 DNA: TGCGCCAGCAGCGCGGACAGGGAAGAGACCCAGTACTTC. This encodes CASSADREETQYF. This sequence joins TRBV5-1 and TRBJ2-5, with 8 bases fitting TRBD1. Germline loops: CDR1 SGHRS, CDR2 YFSETQ. With V trimmed by 4 bases and J by 3 bases, 2 bases remained unmatched. This CDR3 has 13 residues.

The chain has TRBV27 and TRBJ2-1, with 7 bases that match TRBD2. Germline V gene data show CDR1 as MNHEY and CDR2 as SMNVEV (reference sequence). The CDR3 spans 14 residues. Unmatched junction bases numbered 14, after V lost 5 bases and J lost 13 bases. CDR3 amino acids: CASSVGGGPVFQFF. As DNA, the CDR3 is TGTGCCAGCAGTGTCGGGGGAGGGCCGGTTTTTCAGTTCTTC.

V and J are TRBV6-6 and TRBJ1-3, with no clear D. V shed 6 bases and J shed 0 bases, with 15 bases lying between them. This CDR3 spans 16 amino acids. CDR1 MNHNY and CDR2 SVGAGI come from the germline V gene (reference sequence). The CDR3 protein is CASREYVASSGNTIYF. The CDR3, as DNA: TGTGCCAGCAGGGAGTACGTCGCATCCTCTGGAAACACCATATATTTT.

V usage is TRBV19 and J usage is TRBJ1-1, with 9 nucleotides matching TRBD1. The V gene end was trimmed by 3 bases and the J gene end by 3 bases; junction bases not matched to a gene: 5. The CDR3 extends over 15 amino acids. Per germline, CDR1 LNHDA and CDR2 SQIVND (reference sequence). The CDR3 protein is CASSIPGQGYTEAFF. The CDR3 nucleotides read TGTGCCAGTAGTATCCCGGGACAGGGCTACACTGAAGCTTTCTTT. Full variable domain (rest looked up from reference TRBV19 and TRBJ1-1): DGGITQSPKYLFRKEGQNVTLSCEQNLNHDAMYWYRQDPGQGLRLIYYSQIVNDFQKGDIAEGYSVSREKKESFPLTVTSAQKNPTAFYLCASSIPGQGYTEAFFGQGTRLTVV.

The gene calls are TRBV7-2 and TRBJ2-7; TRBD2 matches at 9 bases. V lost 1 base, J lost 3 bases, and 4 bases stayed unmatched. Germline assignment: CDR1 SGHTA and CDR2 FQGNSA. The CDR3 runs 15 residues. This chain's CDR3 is CASSLVASGDYEQYF. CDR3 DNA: TGTGCCAGCAGCTTAGTTGCTAGCGGGGACTACGAGCAGTACTTC.

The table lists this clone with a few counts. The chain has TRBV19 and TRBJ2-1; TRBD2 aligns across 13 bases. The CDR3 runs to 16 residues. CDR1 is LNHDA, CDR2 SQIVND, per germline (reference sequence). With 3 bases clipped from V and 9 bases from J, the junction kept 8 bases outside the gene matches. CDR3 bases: TGTGCCAGTAGTATCTCCGGGACTAGCGGGGCGTCTGAGCAGTTCTTC. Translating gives CASSISGTSGASEQFF.

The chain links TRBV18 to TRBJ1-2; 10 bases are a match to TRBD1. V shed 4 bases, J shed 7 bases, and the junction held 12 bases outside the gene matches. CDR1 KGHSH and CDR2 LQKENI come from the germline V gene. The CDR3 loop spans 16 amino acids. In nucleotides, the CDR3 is TGTGCCAGCTCACTAACCCCCGGGACAGGGGTTTCTGGCTACACCTTC. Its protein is CASSLTPGTGVSGYTF.

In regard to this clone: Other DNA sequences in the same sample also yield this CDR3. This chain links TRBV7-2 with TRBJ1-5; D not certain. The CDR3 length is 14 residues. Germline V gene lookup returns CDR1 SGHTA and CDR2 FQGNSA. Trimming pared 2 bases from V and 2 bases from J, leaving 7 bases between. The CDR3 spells CASSLTGGNQPQHF. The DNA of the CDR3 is TGTGCCAGCAGCTTAACCGGGGGCAATCAGCCCCAGCATTTT.

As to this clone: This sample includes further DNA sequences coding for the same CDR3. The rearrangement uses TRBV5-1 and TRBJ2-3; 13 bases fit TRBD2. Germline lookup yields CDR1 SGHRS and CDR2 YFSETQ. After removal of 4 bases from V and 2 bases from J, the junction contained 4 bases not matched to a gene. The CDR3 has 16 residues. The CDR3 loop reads CASSPGTSGTTDTQYF. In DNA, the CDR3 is TGCGCCAGCAGCCCGGGGACTAGCGGGACCACAGATACGCAGTATTTT. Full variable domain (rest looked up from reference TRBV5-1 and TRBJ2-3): KAGVTQTPRYLIKTRGQQVTLSCSPISGHRSVSWYQQTPGQGLQFLFEYFSETQRNKGNFPGRFSGRQFSNSRSEMNVSTLELGDSALYLCASSPGTSGTTDTQYFGPGTRLTVL.

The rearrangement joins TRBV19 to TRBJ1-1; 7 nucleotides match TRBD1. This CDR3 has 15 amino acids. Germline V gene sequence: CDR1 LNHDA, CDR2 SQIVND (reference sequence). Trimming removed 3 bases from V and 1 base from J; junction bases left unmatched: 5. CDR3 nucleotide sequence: TGTGCCAGTAGTATTCTCGGGACAGAGAACACTGAAGCTTTCTTT. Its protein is CASSILGTENTEAFF.